The 30 T cell receptor beta chains below were found in one sample sequenced in a study of CD8+CD57+ T cells in acquired aplastic anemia (dated by TCRdb to 2016 to 2018). The instrument given in TCRdb is Illumina HiSeq 2000. Genomic DNA served as template for TCR beta VDJ combination and CDR3 sequence profiling. TCRdb itself trimmed the public reads at Q25 with fastp, ran MiXCR and retained productive beta chains. Every distinct CDR3 protein forms one entry, paired with its most common genes and DNA. The sample table contains a few hundred thousand distinct CDR3 sequences; only one count was recorded for around 60% of them. The biggest ten clones account for 7.5% to 9% of the sample. The sample was sorted CD4+, CD8+, or CD8+CD57+ T cells (not recorded which) from PBMCs. Receptor source: a human donor with severe aplastic anemia or a healthy control (not recorded which).

This clonotype was picked up one time. The chain employs TRBV4-1 and TRBJ2-7, with 7 bases fitting TRBD1. The CDR3 has 14 amino acids. The V and J ends lost 2 bases and 2 bases, in that order; junction bases with no gene match: 3. Germline V gene data show CDR1 as MGHRA and CDR2 as YSYEKL. The CDR3: CASSQPDRAYEQYF. The DNA of the CDR3 is TGCGCCAGCAGCCAACCAGACAGGGCCTACGAGCAGTACTTC.

This clonotype was seen at least ten times. The chain recombines TRBV10-3 with TRBJ2-1; D is ambiguous. V was cut by 4 bases and J by 0 bases, with 16 bases left in between. Germline-derived CDR1 and CDR2 are ENHRY and SYGVKD. CDR3 length equals 17 residues. The CDR3 spells CAISGVLGMTSYNEQFF. The CDR3, as DNA: TGTGCCATCAGTGGGGTTTTGGGGATGACCTCCTACAATGAGCAGTTCTTC.

In this sample, this clonotype turned up many times. In nucleotides, the CDR3 is TGTGCCAGCAGCCCTGAGCTGAACACTGAAGCTTTCTTT. It codes for CASSPELNTEAFF. The chain carries TRBV7-2 and TRBJ1-1; D remains ambiguous. Per the germline V gene, CDR1 is SGHTA and CDR2 is FQGNSA. Deletions cut 5 bases from V and 0 bases from J, with 7 bases between. CDR3 length: 13 amino acids.

This chain links TRBV9 with TRBJ1-4; TRBD1 matches at 7 bases. The CDR3 sequence is 15 residues long. Germline CDR1 reads SGDLS; CDR2 reads YYNGEE. The V segment lost 2 bases and the J segment 5 bases; nucleotides outside the gene matches: 6. The CDR3 nucleotides read TGTGCCAGCAGCGTGCGACAGGGCCCCAATGAAAAACTGTTTTTT. Translated, it gives CASSVRQGPNEKLFF.

The chain employs TRBV7-6 and TRBJ2-5, with D tentatively TRBD2 (6 bases). The germline CDR1 and CDR2 sequences are SGHVS and FNYEAQ. This CDR3 has 14 amino acids. V gave up 4 bases and J gave up 1 base, with 10 bases separating them. The CDR3 sequence: CASSSNGGQETQYF. In nucleotides, the CDR3 is TGTGCCAGCAGCTCGAACGGGGGCCAAGAGACCCAGTACTTC.

Concerning this clonotype itself: The germline gene is not matched at one end of the junction; a read error may be the cause. This chain connects TRBV20-1 to TRBJ2-7, with D perhaps matching TRBD1 (6 bases). This CDR3 contains 15 residues. The germline V gene encodes CDR1 DFQATT and CDR2 SNEGSKA (reference sequence). The CDR3 here is CGASRQDPNTGEQYF. The DNA for the CDR3 is TGCGGTGCTAGCCGACAGGACCCCAACACCGGGGAGCAGTACTTC.

The chain carries TRBV4-3 and TRBJ1-2, with TRBD1 matching 7 bases. Germline lookup yields CDR1 LGHNA and CDR2 YSLEER. The V segment lost 0 bases and the J segment 2 bases; nucleotides outside the gene matches: 0. The CDR3 extends over 14 amino acids. The CDR3 region has the DNA TGCGCCAGCAGCCAAGAGGACAGGAACTATGGCTACACCTTC. The encoded protein is CASSQEDRNYGYTF.

In this sample, this clonotype turned up many times. This chain links TRBV12-3 or TRBV12-4 with TRBJ1-6, with 7 bases identical to TRBD1. The CDR3 has 13 residues. With V trimmed by 6 bases and J by 15 bases, 11 bases remained unmatched. CDR3 loop: CASSPRTGHVLHF. The CDR3 DNA sequence: TGTGCCAGCAGCCCCCGGACAGGACATGTCCTCCACTTT.

Concerning this clonotype: A clone one base away is much larger, so this may be a read error. The genes are TRBV7-2 and TRBJ1-5; TRBD1 might be the D (5 bases). The CDR3 consists of 15 residues. CDR1 is SGHTA, CDR2 FQGNSA, per germline. CDR3 amino acids: CAGSPRGGGFQPQHF. CDR3 in DNA: TGTGCCGGCAGCCCGCGGGGGGGGGGTTTTCAGCCCCAGCATTTT. The whole variable domain, filled in from reference TRBV7-2 and TRBJ1-5, reads GAGVSQSPSNKVTEKGKDVELRCDPISGHTALYWYRQSLGQGLEFLIYFQGNSAPDKSGLPSDRFSAERTGGSVSTLTIQRTQQEDSAVYLCAGSPRGGGFQPQHFGDGTRLSIL.

Points on this clonotype: At one of its ends the junction is not consistent with the germline gene, which may arise from a read error. The chain is built from TRBV2 and TRBJ1-6, with D uncertain. This CDR3 has 16 residues. CDR1 and CDR2 (germline): SNHLY, FYNNEI. CDR3 coding DNA: TGCGCCAGCAGCCAAGGGTGGGAACAATATAATTCACCCCTCCACTTT. Translation: CASSQGWEQYNSPLHF.

The chain is built from TRBV20-1 and TRBJ1-5, with D perhaps matching TRBD1 (5 bases). CDR1 and CDR2 (germline): DFQATT, SNEGSKA (reference sequence). The CDR3 sequence is 16 residues long. V gave up 0 bases and J gave up 3 bases, with 15 bases separating them. Here the CDR3 DNA reads TGCAGTGCTAGAGAATATAGGGGCCAGATCAATCAGCCCCAGCATTTT. The encoded protein is CSAREYRGQINQPQHF.

This chain uses TRBV6-4 with TRBJ2-1; maybe TRBD2 (7 bases). Trimming pared 2 bases from V and 5 bases from J, leaving 13 bases between. The CDR3 is 15 amino acids. The germline V gene encodes CDR1 MRHNA and CDR2 SNTAGT. CDR3 nucleotide sequence: TGTGCCAGCAGTGACGAGGAGGGGGGGAACAATGAGCAGTTCTTC. Residues: CASSDEEGGNNEQFF.

This clonotype has more than one count but fewer than ten. This chain's CDR3 is CASSLGSGWSGELFF. The CDR3 nucleotides are TGTGCCAGCAGCCTGGGTTCTGGCTGGTCCGGGGAGCTGTTTTTT. The rearrangement joins TRBV7-2 to TRBJ2-2; D ambiguous. This CDR3 comprises 15 residues. From germline, CDR1 is SGHTA and CDR2 FQGNSA. Between the trimmed V and J ends, which lost 5 bases and 6 bases, there was a span of 16 bases.

The chain couples TRBV20-1 to TRBJ2-7; TRBD1 matches at 9 bases. Germline CDR1 is DFQATT and CDR2 is SNEGSKA (reference sequence). This CDR3 is 13 amino acids long. J was trimmed by 3 bases and V by 3 bases; bases with no gene match: 3. The CDR3: CSARGQGLYEQYF. In DNA, the CDR3 is TGCAGTGCTAGGGGACAGGGACTCTACGAGCAGTACTTC.

The J gene is TRBJ2-7, the V gene TRBV7-8, with 9 bases matching TRBD2. The CDR3 sequence is 12 residues long. The germline V gene encodes CDR1 SGHVS and CDR2 FQNEAQ. V was pared by 1 base and J by 13 bases, with 5 bases of the junction left unmatched. In DNA, the CDR3 is TGTGCCAGCAGCTTAGACGAGCGGGAGGTTTACTTC. This translates into CASSLDEREVYF.

This rearrangement joins TRBV7-3 to TRBJ2-1; D uncertain. V was cut by 3 bases and J by 5 bases, with 5 bases left in between. Germline V gene sequence: CDR1 SGHTA, CDR2 FQGTGA. The length of the CDR3 is 12 residues. CDR3 in DNA: TGTGCCAGCAGCTTGGGTCACAATGAGCAGTTCTTC. Its protein product is CASSLGHNEQFF. The full variable domain, in which reference TRBV7-3 and TRBJ2-1 provide the parts outside the CDR3, is GAGVSQTPSNKVTEKGKYVELRCDPISGHTALYWYRQSLGQGPEFLIYFQGTGAADDSGLPNDRFFAVRPEGSVSTLKIQRTERGDSAVYLCASSLGHNEQFFGPGTRLTVL.

The chain uses TRBV7-9 and TRBJ1-2; D gene unclear. CDR1 is SEHNR, CDR2 FQNEAQ, per germline (reference sequence). V lost 6 bases and J lost 2, with 7 bases in between. The CDR3 loop spans 12 amino acids. The CDR3 sequence: CASRTLNYGYTF. In nucleotides, the CDR3 is TGTGCCAGCAGGACCTTGAACTATGGCTACACCTTC.

V gene TRBV10-3 combines with J gene TRBJ2-2; D possibly corresponds to TRBD1 (6 bases). This CDR3 region has 15 residues. Trimming removed 8 bases from V and 4 bases from J, with 17 bases in between. Germline V gene lookup returns CDR1 ENHRY and CDR2 SYGVKD. The CDR3 DNA reads TGTGCCATCGGGGGCGGCCAGGGCGTCACCGGGGAGCTGTTTTTT. Amino acids: CAIGGGQGVTGELFF.

This clonotype was observed a single time. The J gene is TRBJ2-2, the V gene TRBV19, with D unclear. The germline V gene has CDR1 LNHDA and CDR2 SQIVND (reference sequence). This CDR3 contains 14 residues. V shed 7 bases and J shed 4 bases, with 13 bases lying between them. This CDR3 is CASTWSATTGELFF. The DNA of the CDR3 is TGTGCCAGTACATGGTCAGCCACCACCGGGGAGCTGTTTTTT.

This clonotype showed up just a few times. The V gene is TRBV2, the J gene TRBJ2-3; D unresolved. Trimming removed 4 bases at V and 7 bases at J, with 3 bases between. Germline-derived CDR1 and CDR2 are SNHLY and FYNNEI. The length of the CDR3 is 10 residues. The CDR3: CASSGYTQYF. CDR3 sequence (DNA): TGTGCCAGCAGTGGATATACGCAGTATTTT. The whole variable domain, remainder taken from reference TRBV2 and TRBJ2-3, is EPEVTQTPSHQVTQMGQEVILRCVPISNHLYFYWYRQILGQKVEFLVSFYNNEISEKSEIFDDQFSVERPDGSNFTLKIRSTKLEDSAMYFCASSGYTQYFGPGTRLTVL.

This clonotype was observed many times. The chain combines TRBV5-6 with TRBJ2-1, with 7 bases lining up with TRBD2. CDR1 and CDR2 from the germline V gene are SGHDT and YYEEEE. The CDR3 runs to 13 residues. After removal of 3 bases from V and 7 bases from J, the junction contained 4 bases not matched to a gene. The CDR3 spells CASSYGGVNEQFF. The CDR3 coding sequence is TGTGCCAGCAGCTATGGGGGGGTGAATGAGCAGTTCTTC. Full variable domain (outside the CDR3, taken from reference TRBV5-6 and TRBJ2-1): DAGVTQSPTHLIKTRGQQVTLRCSPKSGHDTVSWYQQALGQGPQFIFQYYEEEERQRGNFPDRFSGHQFPNYSSELNVNALLLGDSALYLCASSYGGVNEQFFGPGTRLTVL.

This clonotype was seen ten or more times. This sequence joins TRBV3-1 and TRBJ2-1; perhaps TRBD2 as D (5 bases). Trimming left V 0 bases short and J 9 bases short, with 12 bases between. This CDR3 is 14 amino acids long. Germline lookup yields CDR1 LGHDT and CDR2 YNNKEL (reference sequence). CDR3 coding DNA: TGTGCCAGCAGCCAAGAAATACTAGTGACTGAGCAGTTCTTC. Protein sequence: CASSQEILVTEQFF.

This clonotype was recorded many times. The CDR3 coding sequence is TGTGCCAGCAGTTTGTGGCTAGCGGGGGGCGGCTCCTACAATGAGCAGTTCTTC. It specifies CASSLWLAGGGSYNEQFF. The chain has TRBV12-3 or TRBV12-4 and TRBJ2-1, with 11 bases fitting TRBD2. The junction had 7 bases not matched to a gene; V was cut back by 3 bases and J by 0 bases. This CDR3 has 18 residues.

This chain connects TRBV19 to TRBJ1-5; possibly TRBD1 for D (6 bases). The V end was cut by 7 bases, the J end by 5 bases, with 24 bases between. Germline CDR1 and CDR2: LNHDA and SQIVND (reference sequence). This CDR3 contains 17 residues. The CDR3 DNA reads TGTGCCAGTAAAAAGAGGGGGGATTCGGTGATCGATCAGCCCCAGCATTTT. It is translated as CASKKRGDSVIDQPQHF. Full variable domain (outside the CDR3, taken from reference TRBV19 and TRBJ1-5): DGGITQSPKYLFRKEGQNVTLSCEQNLNHDAMYWYRQDPGQGLRLIYYSQIVNDFQKGDIAEGYSVSREKKESFPLTVTSAQKNPTAFYLCASKKRGDSVIDQPQHFGDGTRLSIL.

This chain links TRBV2 with TRBJ1-4; TRBD1 agrees at 9 bases. The trim removed 9 bases at V and 8 bases at J, leaving 7 bases unmatched. Germline CDR1 SNHLY, CDR2 FYNNEI. This CDR3 has 13 residues. The CDR3 DNA reads TGTGCCAGGCGGGACAGGGTGGACGAAAAACTGTTTTTT. Encoded protein: CARRDRVDEKLFF.

The rearrangement joins TRBV20-1 to TRBJ2-3; 13 positions match TRBD2. Germline loops: CDR1 DFQATT, CDR2 SNEGSKA (reference sequence). The CDR3 length is 14 residues. The trim removed 4 bases at V and 6 bases at J, leaving 4 bases unmatched. The CDR3 loop is CSAKLAGGPDTQYF. The CDR3 DNA reads as TGCAGTGCTAAACTAGCGGGGGGGCCCGATACGCAGTATTTT.

This clonotype showed up many times. The J gene is TRBJ2-3, the V gene TRBV27; D uncertain. Germline CDR1 MNHEY, CDR2 SMNVEV (reference sequence). CDR3 length equals 13 residues. The ends were cut back, 7 bases at V and 0 bases at J, with 8 bases in the middle. Written as DNA, the CDR3 is TGTGCCAGCACGATGGCTAGCACAGATACGCAGTATTTT. This encodes CASTMASTDTQYF.

The chain carries TRBV7-2 and TRBJ2-7, with 9 bases that match TRBD1. The CDR3 has 15 residues. Trimming removed 0 bases from V and 3 bases from J; junction bases left unmatched: 3. The germline V gene has CDR1 SGHTA and CDR2 FQGNSA. CDR3 nucleotide sequence: TGTGCCAGCAGCTTAGCAGGGACAGGGATCTACGAGCAGTACTTC. Protein: CASSLAGTGIYEQYF.

In its sample, this clonotype was seen many times. This chain joins TRBV6-5 and TRBJ2-7; tentatively, D is TRBD1 (7 bases). V lost 1 base to trimming and J lost 3 bases, with 10 bases between them. The CDR3 sequence is 14 residues long. Germline values: CDR1 MNHEY, CDR2 SVGAGI. CDR3 in DNA: TGTGCCAGCAGTTACTACAGGGGAGGCTACGAGCAGTACTTC. Its protein is CASSYYRGGYEQYF.

In regard to this clonotype: The missing conserved phenylalanine or tryptophan at the end of this CDR3 makes a read error likely. The DNA is left out, because the CDR3 cannot be placed on it with certainty; the CDR3 is given as TCRdb lists it. The chain joins TRBV10-3 to TRBJ2-7; the table's D call, TRBD1, was not checked against the DNA. Both ends counted, the CDR3 spans 12 residues. Germline-derived CDR1 and CDR2 are ENHRY and SYGVKD. The CDR3 sequence: CAISGQGPRTTL.